The 26 T cell receptor beta chains listed next were all sequenced from one sample in a study of T cell changes during pregnancy in multiple sclerosis. Libraries were prepared by immunoSEQ multiplex PCR; TCRdb keeps only in-frame clonotypes and omits some of them. This sample has 40,000 or so clones; around 90% occur once, and the top ten carry approximately 5%. Specimen: CD8+ T cells from peripheral blood mononuclear cells, collected in the third trimester of pregnancy. The receptors stem from a female donor with multiple sclerosis, enrolled in a pregnancy study.

The chain employs TRBV27 and TRBJ2-3; no clear D. Germline loops: CDR1 MNHEY, CDR2 SMNVEV (reference sequence). This CDR3 has 15 amino acids. V was cut by 1 base and J by 4 bases, with 12 bases left in between. CDR3 loop: CASSLFFSNPDTQYF. Written as DNA, the CDR3 is TGTGCCAGCAGTTTATTCTTTAGCAACCCAGATACGCAGTATTTT.

V and J are TRBV27 and TRBJ1-1; the D gene is possibly TRBD1 (6 bases). The V end lost 4 bases, the J end lost 1 base, and 10 bases lay between the germline ends. Per germline, CDR1 MNHEY and CDR2 SMNVEV (reference sequence). The CDR3 runs 14 residues. Here the CDR3 reads CASSYRAGNTEAFF. The CDR3 bases are TGTGCCAGCAGTTACAGGGCCGGGAACACTGAAGCTTTCTTT.

This rearrangement joins TRBV25-1 to TRBJ1-4; tentative D call: TRBD1 (5 bases). V shed 3 bases and J shed 6 bases, with 14 bases lying between them. This CDR3 contains 15 residues. Germline lookup yields CDR1 MGHDK and CDR2 SYGVNS. The CDR3 reads CASSDISMGHEKLFF. As DNA, the CDR3 is TGTGCCAGCAGTGACATAAGTATGGGGCATGAAAAACTGTTTTTT.

The chain recombines TRBV7-9 with TRBJ2-5, with TRBD2 identical over 12 bases. V lost 0 bases and J lost 1; bases outside the gene matches: 9. Germline V gene data show CDR1 as SEHNR and CDR2 as FQNEAQ (reference sequence). CDR3 size: 19 residues. The CDR3 spells CASSLATASGGGIQETQYF. In DNA form, the CDR3 reads TGTGCCAGCAGCTTAGCGACGGCTAGCGGGGGGGGCATCCAAGAGACCCAGTACTTC.

As regards this clone: The germline gene is not matched at one end of the junction; a read error may be the cause. The V and J genes are TRBV7-7 and TRBJ2-5; D is tentatively TRBD1 or TRBD2 (5 bases each). The V gene's germline CDR1 is SSHAT and CDR2 FNYEAQ (reference sequence). CDR3 length: 13 residues. The CDR3 DNA is TGTGCTAGCAGCTTAGGGGAGAGTGTGACCCAGTACTTC. This translates into CASSLGESVTQYF.

This chain connects TRBV28 to TRBJ2-4; possible D gene TRBD2, 6 bases. This CDR3 spans 13 amino acids. The germline V and J ends were trimmed by 10 bases and 0 bases, with 10 bases remaining between them. The germline V gene encodes CDR1 MDHEN and CDR2 SYDVKM. CDR3 amino acids: CATGRLAKNIQYF. The CDR3 nucleotides are TGTGCCACAGGGAGGTTAGCCAAAAACATTCAGTACTTC.

J is TRBJ2-7 and V is TRBV29-1, with 12 bases matching TRBD2. The V gene's germline CDR1 is SQVTM and CDR2 ANQGSEA. J was trimmed by 6 bases and V by 7 bases; bases with no gene match: 7. The CDR3 covers 13 residues. CDR3 loop: CSAILAGGSEQYF. In DNA, the CDR3 is TGCAGCGCAATACTAGCGGGAGGATCCGAGCAGTACTTC.

The genes are TRBV19 and TRBJ2-1; D is unclear. Germline CDR1 reads LNHDA; CDR2 reads SQIVND (reference sequence). V dropped 8 bases and J dropped 0 bases, with 8 bases sitting between them. CDR3 size: 13 residues. CDR3 in DNA: TGTGCCAGTTCTTTGAGCTCCTACAATGAGCAGTTCTTC. This translates into CASSLSSYNEQFF.

The chain has TRBV4-2 and TRBJ2-1; 8 nucleotides line up with TRBD1. CDR3 size: 16 residues. J lost 3 bases, V lost 3 bases, and 7 bases had no gene match. CDR1 is LGHNA and CDR2 is YNFKEQ in the germline V gene. The CDR3 DNA reads as TGTGCCAGCAGCCATACGGACAGGGATAGCTACAATGAGCAGTTCTTC. Protein: CASSHTDRDSYNEQFF.

The rearrangement uses TRBV5-6 and TRBJ2-2; 11 bases are shared with TRBD2. The CDR3 extends over 17 amino acids. The germline CDR1 and CDR2 sequences are SGHDT and YYEEEE. Trimming took 1 base from V and 0 from J; bases not matched to a gene: 2. Written as DNA, the CDR3 is TGTGCCAGCAGCTTGAGGACTAGCGGGTCGAACACCGGGGAGCTGTTTTTT. Protein product: CASSLRTSGSNTGELFF.

V is TRBV10-2 and J is TRBJ1-5; TRBD1 aligns across 9 bases. Per the germline V gene, CDR1 is WSHSY and CDR2 is SAAADI. The ends lost 6 bases at V and 9 bases at J; junction bases unmatched: 6. The CDR3 totals 13 residues. Written as DNA, the CDR3 is TGCGCCAGCAGGGGGGACAGGGTTTCGCCCCAGCATTTT. Translated, it gives CASRGDRVSPQHF.

The V call is TRBV29-1, the J call TRBJ1-1; a possible D gene is TRBD1 (6 bases). The germline V gene has CDR1 SQVTM and CDR2 ANQGSEA. This CDR3 is built from 11 residues. V was pared by 1 base and J by 8 bases, with 8 bases between. CDR3 DNA sequence: TGCAGCGTTGAAGTCGGGACAGAAGCTTTCTTT. It yields the protein CSVEVGTEAFF.

This chain connects TRBV4-3 to TRBJ2-1; tentatively, D is TRBD2 (6 bases). The CDR3 totals 15 residues. CDR1 and CDR2 from the germline V gene are LGHNA and YSLEER. V was trimmed by 1 base and J by 8 bases, leaving 15 bases between them. The CDR3 DNA sequence: TGCGCCAGCAGCCAAGCTGGGAGGCTTCGGGATGAGCAGTTCTTC. Residues: CASSQAGRLRDEQFF.

The CDR3 spells CASSPAQGSQNIQYF. The CDR3 DNA is TGTGCCAGCAGCCCTGCCCAGGGAAGCCAAAACATTCAGTACTTC. V gene TRBV7-9 combines with J gene TRBJ2-4, with a weak D call TRBD1 (5 bases). V was cut by 5 bases and J by 5 bases, with 16 bases left in between. The CDR3 totals 15 residues. Germline loops: CDR1 SEHNR, CDR2 FQNEAQ (reference sequence).

This chain uses TRBV4-3 with TRBJ2-1, with no clear D. CDR1 and CDR2 (germline): LGHNA, YSLEER. The CDR3 is made up of 15 amino acids. Trimming pared 0 bases from V and 0 bases from J, leaving 6 bases between. The CDR3 sequence is CASSQDLSSYNEQFF. CDR3 nucleotides: TGCGCCAGCAGCCAAGACCTGAGCTCCTACAATGAGCAGTTCTTC.

The count of this clone is one. This sequence joins TRBV27 and TRBJ2-1; no firm D call. V was clipped by 2 bases and J by 6 bases, with 8 bases between them. This CDR3 has 13 residues. CDR1 is MNHEY and CDR2 is SMNVEV in the germline V gene (reference sequence). CDR3 in DNA: TGTGCCAGCAGTTTAACCAACTTCAATGAGCAGTTCTTC. Protein: CASSLTNFNEQFF.

The chain employs TRBV4-3 and TRBJ2-7, with 7 bases fitting TRBD2. Germline CDR1 LGHNA, CDR2 YSLEER. The CDR3 covers 16 residues. V lost 3 bases and J lost 4; bases outside the gene matches: 12. CDR3 nucleotide sequence: TGCGCCAGCAGCCACGGGACTACCATCGGGGTTTACGAGCAGTACTTC. Amino acids: CASSHGTTIGVYEQYF.

This clone appeared a few times. The chain recombines TRBV30 with TRBJ1-1; D gene uncertain. This CDR3 contains 13 residues. Germline V CDR1 and CDR2: GTSNPN, SVGIG (reference sequence). V was shortened by 4 bases and J by 6 bases, with 15 bases between the two germline ends. Here the CDR3 DNA reads TGTGCCTGGAATCGAGGAGATCGAGCTGAAGCTTTCTTT. This sequence encodes CAWNRGDRAEAFF.

This chain links TRBV6-5 with TRBJ2-5, with no clear D. This CDR3 spans 14 amino acids. V was clipped by 7 bases and J by 1 base, with 13 bases between them. Germline loops: CDR1 MNHEY, CDR2 SVGAGI. Written as DNA, the CDR3 is TGTGCCAGCACGCCCGGTCAGGCCCAAGAGACCCAGTACTTC. This sequence encodes CASTPGQAQETQYF.

The chain carries TRBV7-2 and TRBJ2-7; weak D call: TRBD2 (5 bases). The V gene lost 2 bases and the J gene lost 2 bases, with 13 bases spanning the gap. The V gene's germline CDR1 is SGHTA and CDR2 FQGNSA. The CDR3 spans 15 residues. In DNA form, the CDR3 reads TGTGCCAGCAGCTTACCCGAGGACTCAACCTACGAGCAGTACTTC. This codes for CASSLPEDSTYEQYF.

The chain has TRBV7-2 and TRBJ1-4, with a weak D call TRBD1 (6 bases). V gave up 6 bases and J gave up 1 base, with 12 bases separating them. The CDR3 sequence is 15 residues long. Germline assignment: CDR1 SGHTA and CDR2 FQGNSA. For the CDR3, the DNA is TGTGCCAGCAGGCCTTGGACAGAAACTAATGAAAAACTGTTTTTT. Encoded protein: CASRPWTETNEKLFF.

V is TRBV19 and J is TRBJ2-7; no clear D gene. Germline V lookup: CDR1 LNHDA, CDR2 SQIVND (reference sequence). Trimming took 1 base from V and 6 from J, leaving 7 bases between them. The CDR3 has 12 residues. CDR3 coding DNA: TGTGCCAGTAGTATAGGTGGCGGCGAGCAGTACTTC. Amino acid sequence: CASSIGGGEQYF.

The sample holds one count of this clone. The chain joins TRBV28 to TRBJ2-1; D is perhaps TRBD2 (6 bases). Trimming pared 3 bases from V and 7 bases from J, leaving 16 bases between. Germline V CDR1 and CDR2: MDHEN, SYDVKM. This CDR3 spans 15 amino acids. In nucleotides, the CDR3 is TGTGCCAGCAGTTTGATGGGCAGGGAGGCGAATGAGCAGTTCTTC. Translated, it gives CASSLMGREANEQFF.

The table lists this clone with a few counts. V usage is TRBV12-5 and J usage is TRBJ1-1; no firm D call. V lost 1 base and J 5 bases, leaving 11 bases between the germline ends. The germline V gene encodes CDR1 LGHNT and CDR2 FRNRAP. The CDR3 loop spans 14 amino acids. Written as DNA, the CDR3 is TGTGCTAGTGGTTTGGGCGACATGATTACTGAAGCTTTCTTT. It translates to CASGLGDMITEAFF.

V usage is TRBV7-9 and J usage is TRBJ2-3, with D possibly being TRBD2 (6 bases). V was trimmed by 4 bases and J by 0 bases, leaving 11 bases between them. In germline, CDR1 is SEHNR, CDR2 FQNEAQ (reference sequence). The CDR3 totals 15 residues. The CDR3 DNA follows: TGTGCCAGCAGCTCGTCCGGGACTAGCACAGATACGCAGTATTTT. Translation: CASSSSGTSTDTQYF.

The chain links TRBV13 to TRBJ2-1; TRBD2 matches at 8 bases. CDR3 length: 15 amino acids. From germline, CDR1 is PRHDT and CDR2 FYEKMQ (reference sequence). Losses at the gene ends were 0 bases for V and 4 bases for J; bases not matched to a gene: 2. The CDR3 reads CASSLGTSEYNEQFF. The DNA of the CDR3 is TGTGCCAGCAGCTTAGGGACTAGCGAGTACAATGAGCAGTTCTTC.